This T cell receptor (beta chain) stems from a study of T cells after yellow fever vaccination. From the 5' RACE reads, TCRdb called clonotypes with MiXCR, one entry per CDR3 protein. The sample consists of approximately 550,000 distinct CDR3 sequences, less than 15% of them appearing once. CDR1 and CDR2 (germline): SNHLY, FYNNEI. The junction had 7 bases not matched to a gene; V was cut back by 7 bases and J by 3 bases. The CDR3 is made up of 14 amino acids. The sequenced sample was PBMCs, obtained on the day of the yellow fever booster vaccination. The rearrangement joins TRBV2 to TRBJ2-7, with 9 bases lining up with TRBD1. The receptor was derived from a man aged 30-40 years who received the YFV17D yellow fever vaccine. The CDR3 coding sequence is TGTGCCAGCACCGCGGACAGGGGCTACTACGAGCAGTACTTC. Its translation is CASTADRGYYEQYF.